The 26 T cell receptor beta chains below all came from one sample that was sequenced in a study of T-cell memory formation after mild COVID-19 (dated by TCRdb to the early 2020s). The library was built by means of 5' RACE. Sequencing instrument: Illumina NovaSeq 6000. TCRdb's own reprocessing of the public reads used fastp at Q25 and MiXCR and kept productive beta chains. Entries are consolidated by CDR3 protein sequence, retaining the most common genes and DNA. The sample table records about 130,000 distinct CDR3 sequences; approximately 15% of these occur just once. The biggest ten clones account for over 4% of the sample. The sequencing input was PBMCs or a T cell subset sorted from them (not recorded which). The receptors here all came from a man younger than 35 who had mild COVID-19 (a few samples of this study predate the infection). The sample titles of this study are shuffled in the database, so cell type and time point are left out; the donor was told from shared clones.

The V and J genes are TRBV5-6 and TRBJ2-7; D tentatively reads TRBD1 or TRBD2 (5 bases each). The CDR3 totals 13 residues. CDR1 and CDR2 from the germline V gene are SGHDT and YYEEEE. Trimming left V 3 bases short and J 3 bases short, with 10 bases between. The CDR3 loop reads CASSWDPGYEQYF. The CDR3 region has the DNA TGTGCCAGCAGCTGGGACCCGGGCTACGAGCAGTACTTC.

This clonotype was observed a few times. The chain joins TRBV5-5 to TRBJ2-3, with D possibly being TRBD1 (6 bases). CDR1 is SGHKS and CDR2 is YYEKEE in the germline V gene (reference sequence). Between the trimmed V and J ends, which lost 4 bases and 5 bases, there was a span of 14 bases. The CDR3 sequence is 14 residues long. CDR3 protein: CASSRRQVGDTQYF. For the CDR3, the DNA is TGTGCCAGCAGCAGAAGACAGGTCGGAGATACGCAGTATTTT.

V is TRBV7-8 and J is TRBJ2-3; possibly TRBD1 for D (6 bases). The ends were cut back, 8 bases at V and 0 bases at J, with 21 bases in the middle. The V gene's germline CDR1 is SGHVS and CDR2 FQNEAQ. The CDR3 totals 17 residues. The CDR3 spells CASLDGPRQVSTDTQYF. CDR3 coding DNA: TGTGCCAGCCTAGACGGGCCTAGACAGGTTAGCACAGATACGCAGTATTTT.

The sample holds a few counts of this clonotype. The chain's CDR3 is CASSIRGRETQYF. CDR3 DNA: TGCGCCAGCAGTATCCGGGGGCGAGAGACCCAGTACTTC. The rearrangement joins TRBV10-2 to TRBJ2-5, with D perhaps TRBD1 or TRBD2 (6 bases each). The CDR3 sequence is 13 residues long. Trimming pared 5 bases from V and 4 bases from J, leaving 11 bases between. CDR1 is WSHSY and CDR2 is SAAADI in the germline V gene.

This clonotype was counted between two and nine times. This chain uses TRBV4-3 with TRBJ2-6, with TRBD1 matching over 7 bases. This CDR3 contains 17 residues. J lost 4 bases, V lost 3 bases, and 9 bases had no gene match. Germline V gene sequence: CDR1 LGHNA, CDR2 YSLEER. CDR3 in DNA: TGCGCCAGCAGCCAGAGAGGGGGCCTTTCCGGGGCCAACGTCCTGACTTTC. It encodes CASSQRGGLSGANVLTF.

The genes are TRBV4-3 and TRBJ1-2; D is undetermined. V lost 0 bases and J 0 bases, leaving 8 bases between the germline ends. CDR1 and CDR2 (germline): LGHNA, YSLEER. The CDR3 is 15 amino acids. The CDR3 DNA reads TGCGCCAGCAGCCAAGATTGGCGAGCTAACTATGGCTACACCTTC. It translates to CASSQDWRANYGYTF.

This clonotype was found a few times. The J gene is TRBJ2-5, the V gene TRBV10-3; unclear D gene. Germline lookup yields CDR1 ENHRY and CDR2 SYGVKD. V was trimmed by 8 bases and J by 2 bases, leaving 12 bases between them. The CDR3 contains 13 residues. The CDR3 reads CAIGGGVQETQYF. The CDR3 DNA is TGTGCCATCGGTGGTGGAGTGCAAGAGACCCAGTACTTC.

The chain links TRBV7-2 to TRBJ1-1, with D uncertain. Germline V lookup: CDR1 SGHTA, CDR2 FQGNSA. This CDR3 is built from 13 residues. V was shortened by 3 bases and J by 7 bases, with 12 bases between the two germline ends. The CDR3 sequence: CASSFRTEGEAFF. CDR3 sequence (DNA): TGTGCCAGCAGCTTCAGGACGGAGGGTGAAGCTTTCTTT.

This clonotype was seen at least ten times. V gene TRBV20-1 combines with J gene TRBJ2-7, with TRBD1 as a possible D gene (5 bases). Trimming shortened V by 4 bases and J by 0 bases, and 16 bases separated the two germline ends. CDR3 length: 15 amino acids. Germline V CDR1 and CDR2: DFQATT, SNEGSKA (reference sequence). The CDR3 nucleotides read TGCAGTGCTAAGGGGTCGCCAGGGAACTCCTACGAGCAGTACTTC. It translates to CSAKGSPGNSYEQYF.

This clonotype was counted only a few times. The rearrangement joins TRBV5-1 to TRBJ2-1; D unclear. Germline assignment: CDR1 SGHRS and CDR2 YFSETQ. The CDR3 loop spans 15 amino acids. Trimming left V 5 bases short and J 3 bases short, with 15 bases between. CDR3 sequence (DNA): TGCGCCAGCAGTCTCCTAGGTTTAGTCTACAATGAGCAGTTCTTC. Translated, it gives CASSLLGLVYNEQFF.

This clonotype was counted a few times. This chain connects TRBV5-1 to TRBJ2-5; D is ambiguous. Germline lookup yields CDR1 SGHRS and CDR2 YFSETQ. Trimming cost V 2 bases and J 2 bases, with 10 bases left between them. CDR3 length: 14 amino acids. In DNA, the CDR3 is TGCGCCAGCAGCTTAGGACGTTGGCAAGAGACCCAGTACTTC. Amino acid sequence: CASSLGRWQETQYF.

In DNA, the CDR3 is TGTGCCAGCATCCGGGCTAGCGGGGGCAATGAGCAGTTCTTC. As protein: CASIRASGGNEQFF. The genes are TRBV6-1 and TRBJ2-1; 10 positions agree with TRBD2. CDR3 length: 14 amino acids. V lost 7 bases to trimming and J lost 6 bases; unmatched junction nucleotides: 6. CDR1 is MNHNS and CDR2 is SASEGT in the germline V gene.

J is TRBJ1-1 and V is TRBV4-2; a weak D match, TRBD1 (6 bases). There are 16 residues in the CDR3. Germline V gene sequence: CDR1 LGHNA, CDR2 YNFKEQ. The V end was cut by 0 bases, the J end by 4 bases, with 15 bases between. Here the CDR3 DNA reads TGTGCCAGCAGCCAAGACGAGGTGGGGGCGTTCACTGAAGCTTTCTTT. Translation: CASSQDEVGAFTEAFF.

This clonotype was seen only a few times. CDR3 sequence reads: CASSLARNEQFF. In DNA, the CDR3 is TGTGCCAGCAGCTTAGCCAGAAATGAGCAGTTCTTC. This chain joins TRBV7-2 and TRBJ2-1, with D unclear. The CDR3 sequence is 12 residues long. Per the germline V gene, CDR1 is SGHTA and CDR2 is FQGNSA. The V end was cut by 0 bases, the J end by 7 bases, with 4 bases between.

This clonotype was detected only a few times. The rearrangement uses TRBV7-8 and TRBJ2-3; no firm D call. In germline, CDR1 is SGHVS, CDR2 FQNEAQ. V lost 2 bases to trimming and J lost 1 base, with 4 bases between them. This CDR3 contains 13 residues. The CDR3 loop reads CASSLFGTDTQYF. For the CDR3, the DNA is TGTGCCAGCAGCTTATTTGGCACAGATACGCAGTATTTT.

This clonotype was seen only a few times. The chain is built from TRBV11-2 and TRBJ1-4; D is uncertain. Germline V gives CDR1 SGHAT, CDR2 FQNNGV. V gave up 1 base and J gave up 5 bases, with 17 bases separating them. The CDR3 length is 17 residues. CDR3 region: CASSLGFMGGQNEKLFF. The CDR3, as DNA: TGTGCCAGCAGCTTAGGATTTATGGGAGGGCAGAATGAAAAACTGTTTTTT.

The chain employs TRBV2 and TRBJ2-3, with 10 bases identical to TRBD2. The germline V gene has CDR1 SNHLY and CDR2 FYNNEI. The J segment lost 0 bases and the V segment lost 4 bases, leaving 4 bases of the junction unmatched. The CDR3 totals 16 residues. The CDR3 DNA follows: TGTGCCAGCAGTGGGGCTAGCGGGGGCAGCACAGATACGCAGTATTTT. Protein product: CASSGASGGSTDTQYF.

This clonotype showed up many times. The chain links TRBV12-3 or TRBV12-4 to TRBJ1-1; no firm D call. V was pared by 3 bases and J by 1 base, with 6 bases between. The CDR3 is 13 amino acids. The CDR3 is CASSFGRNTEAFF. The CDR3 nucleotides are TGTGCCAGCAGTTTTGGGCGGAACACTGAAGCTTTCTTT.

At least ten counts were recorded for this clonotype. The rearrangement links TRBV2 to TRBJ2-3; D is unclear. Germline loops: CDR1 SNHLY, CDR2 FYNNEI. V lost 1 base and J 6 bases, leaving 5 bases between the germline ends. The CDR3 sequence is 12 residues long. The CDR3 region has the DNA TGTGCCAGCAGTGAAGTTTCGGATACGCAGTATTTT. Translated: CASSEVSDTQYF.

V and J are TRBV12-3 or TRBV12-4 and TRBJ1-6; D is undetermined. This CDR3 has 15 residues. The V end was cut by 5 bases, the J end by 0 bases, with 8 bases between. The DNA for the CDR3 is TGTGCCAGCAGTCAGATGAGCTCCTATAATTCACCCCTCCACTTT. Translation: CASSQMSSYNSPLHF.

V usage is TRBV3-1 and J usage is TRBJ2-3; no definite D call. Trimming shortened V by 1 base and J by 3 bases, and 11 bases separated the two germline ends. The CDR3 runs 15 residues. The germline CDR1 and CDR2 sequences are LGHDT and YNNKEL (reference sequence). The DNA for the CDR3 is TGTGCCAGCAGCCAAGGGTTGGTCAGGACAGATACGCAGTATTTT. Encoded protein: CASSQGLVRTDTQYF.

The chain employs TRBV4-2 and TRBJ1-2; perhaps TRBD1 as D (5 bases). V was pared by 1 base and J by 7 bases, with 22 bases between. Germline-derived CDR1 and CDR2 are LGHNA and YNFKEQ. The CDR3 length is 17 residues. The CDR3 DNA follows: TGTGCCAGCAGCCAAGGGGGACCGCGGAGCGGGACCCCTGGCTACACCTTC. Its translation: CASSQGGPRSGTPGYTF.

This clonotype was seen a handful of times. The chain joins TRBV5-1 to TRBJ2-7; D tentatively fits TRBD1 or TRBD2 (5 bases each). From germline, CDR1 is SGHRS and CDR2 YFSETQ. Trimming left V 3 bases short and J 5 bases short, with 21 bases between. The CDR3 is made up of 16 amino acids. The CDR3 DNA reads as TGCGCCAGCAGCTGTACCGGGAAGAGGGGTAATAACGAGCAGTACGTC. Protein: CASSCTGKRGNNEQYV.

The CDR3 coding sequence is TGTGCCAGCTCACCGGGAATTCGGACAGGTGGGAGGAGTACGCAGTATTTT. Protein sequence: CASSPGIRTGGRSTQYF. This sequence joins TRBV18 and TRBJ2-3, with D possibly matching TRBD1 (7 bases). The CDR3 runs to 17 residues. Deletions cut 3 bases from V and 8 bases from J, with 24 bases between. Germline V lookup: CDR1 KGHSH, CDR2 LQKENI.

The chain has TRBV25-1 and TRBJ2-1, with TRBD2 matching over 14 bases. Trimming at V came to 8 bases and at J to 10 bases, leaving 7 bases not matched to a gene. The CDR3 consists of 14 residues. Germline loops: CDR1 MGHDK, CDR2 SYGVNS. The chain's CDR3 is CASAGTSGGGEQFF. The CDR3 bases are TGTGCCAGCGCCGGGACTAGCGGGGGAGGAGAGCAGTTCTTC.

CDR3 in DNA: TGCAGCGTTGAAGGGGCCGGTAATCAGCCCCAGCATTTT. Protein product: CSVEGAGNQPQHF. The V and J genes are TRBV29-1 and TRBJ1-5; D is unclear. Germline assignment: CDR1 SQVTM and CDR2 ANQGSEA. The CDR3 is 13 amino acids. V lost 1 base and J lost 4, with 8 bases in between.